This is a list of T cell receptor beta chains from one sample in a study of blood T cell repertoires in COVID-19. Some clones are missing from TCRdb's copy, which holds only in-frame ones; the method was immunoSEQ multiplex PCR. The table records fewer than 300,000 clones, about four fifths of them present only once. The specimen sequenced was peripheral blood. Receptor source: a woman aged 18-29 years with acute or convalescent COVID-19. Both conserved end residues are part of each CDR3. D genes are given only for firm matches. Only part of the rows carry a size: once, few, many, or a class if the clone is expanded.

TRBV18	TRBJ2-3	NA	NA	CASSQNLATSTDTQYF	TGTGCCAGCTCACAAAACCTAGCGACTAGCACAGATACGCAGTATTTT
TRBV7-2	TRBJ2-3	NA	NA	CASSLVADTQYF	TGTGCCAGCAGCTTAGTAGCAGATACGCAGTATTTT
TRBV4-3	TRBJ2-1	NA	TRBD1	CASSPWTGYNEQFF	TGCGCCAGCAGCCCCTGGACAGGGTACAATGAGCAGTTCTTC
TRBV9	TRBJ2-5	NA	TRBD2	CASSPGTSGTQETQYF	TGTGCCAGCAGCCCGGGGACTAGCGGGACTCAAGAGACCCAGTACTTC
TRBV6-5	TRBJ1-6	NA	NA	CASSYLSITGSPLHF	TGTGCCAGCAGTTACCTTAGTATTACAGGCTCACCCCTCCACTTT
TRBV4-3	TRBJ2-4	NA	NA	CASSQQLDPPPGNIQYF	TGCGCCAGCAGCCAACAACTAGATCCCCCACCGGGAAACATTCAGTACTTC
TRBV21-1	TRBJ2-1	NA	NA	CASTRGVGRGGNEQFF	TGTGCCAGCACCCGGGGTGTGGGTCGAGGGGGCAATGAGCAGTTCTTC
TRBV14	TRBJ2-7	NA	TRBD2	CASSLGLAGPYEQYF	TGTGCCAGCAGCCTAGGACTAGCGGGGCCCTACGAGCAGTACTTC
TRBV5-8	TRBJ2-2	NA	TRBD2	CASSWIPTSGSTGELFF	TGTGCCAGCAGCTGGATCCCAACTAGCGGGAGTACCGGGGAGCTGTTTTTT
TRBV4-1	TRBJ2-5	few	TRBD1	CASSHFGTGEETQYF	TGCGCCAGCAGCCATTTTGGGACAGGGGAAGAGACCCAGTACTTC
TRBV7-6	TRBJ2-2	NA	NA	CASSSLTADYTGELFF	TGTGCCAGCAGCTCGTTGACAGCTGATTACACCGGGGAGCTGTTTTTT
TRBV30	TRBJ2-3	NA	NA	CAWSRPSGSGTDTQYF	TGTGCCTGGAGTCGCCCATCCGGGAGTGGTACAGATACGCAGTATTTT
TRBV7-2	TRBJ2-7	few	TRBD2	CASSLSAGGIFSYEQYF	TGTGCCAGCAGCTTATCGGCGGGAGGGATTTTTTCCTACGAGCAGTACTTC
TRBV13	TRBJ1-3	NA	NA	CASSLGGALGNTIYF	TGTGCCAGCAGCTTAGGGGGGGCGCTCGGAAACACCATATATTTT
TRBV25-1	TRBJ1-4	once	TRBD1	CASTAHDREQKLFF	TGTGCCAGCACCGCCCATGACAGGGAGCAAAAACTGTTTTTT
TRBV5-5	TRBJ2-7	NA	TRBD1	CASSLAGTVTYEQYF	TGTGCCAGCAGCTTAGCCGGGACAGTTACCTACGAGCAGTACTTC
TRBV2	TRBJ2-7	NA	NA	CASSEVRAYEQYF	TGTGCCAGCAGTGAAGTACGGGCCTACGAGCAGTACTTC
TRBV19	TRBJ2-5	few	NA	CASSMGSSSYPTQETQYF	TGTGCCAGTAGTATGGGGAGTTCGAGCTATCCCACTCAGGAGACCCAGTACTTC
TRBV5-1	TRBJ1-1	NA	NA	CASSLAGSSNTEAFF	TGCGCCAGCAGCTTGGCCGGGAGCTCAAACACTGAAGCTTTCTTT
TRBV7-9	TRBJ2-1	NA	TRBD2	CASSLRTSGATEQFF	TGTGCCAGCAGCCTTCGGACTAGCGGGGCCACTGAGCAGTTCTTC
TRBV6-6	TRBJ1-2	NA	NA	CASSQPGQLTYGYTF	TGTGCCAGCAGCCAACCCGGACAGTTGACCTATGGCTACACCTTC
TRBV2	TRBJ2-3	NA	TRBD2	CASRKESGGRSDTQYF	TGTGCCAGCAGAAAGGAGTCGGGGGGTCGGTCAGATACGCAGTATTTT